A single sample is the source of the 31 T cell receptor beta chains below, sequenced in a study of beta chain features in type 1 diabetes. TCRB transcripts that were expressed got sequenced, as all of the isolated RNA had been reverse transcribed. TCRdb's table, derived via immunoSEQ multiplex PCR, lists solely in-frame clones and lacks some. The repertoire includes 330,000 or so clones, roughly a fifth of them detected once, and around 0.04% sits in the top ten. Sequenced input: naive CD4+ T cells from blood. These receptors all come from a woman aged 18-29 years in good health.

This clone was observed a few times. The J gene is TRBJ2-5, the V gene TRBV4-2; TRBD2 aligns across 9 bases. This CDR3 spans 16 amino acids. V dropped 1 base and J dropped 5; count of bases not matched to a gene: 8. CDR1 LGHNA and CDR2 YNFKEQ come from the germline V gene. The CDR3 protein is CASSQVGQRGDETQYF. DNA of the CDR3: TGTGCCAGCAGCCAAGTCGGTCAGCGGGGGGACGAGACCCAGTACTTC.

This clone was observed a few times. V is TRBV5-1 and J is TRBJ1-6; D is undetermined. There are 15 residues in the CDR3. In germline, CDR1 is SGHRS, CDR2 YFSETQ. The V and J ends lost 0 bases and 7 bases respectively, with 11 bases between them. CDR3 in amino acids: CASSLAPGSNSPLHF. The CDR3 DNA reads TGCGCCAGCAGCTTGGCCCCAGGCTCCAATTCACCCCTCCACTTT.

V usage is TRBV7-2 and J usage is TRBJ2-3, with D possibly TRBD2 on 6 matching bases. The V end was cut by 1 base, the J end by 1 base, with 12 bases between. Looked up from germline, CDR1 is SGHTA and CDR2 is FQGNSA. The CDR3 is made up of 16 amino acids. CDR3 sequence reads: CASSLGASVRTDTQYF. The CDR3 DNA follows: TGTGCCAGCAGCTTAGGCGCTAGCGTGCGCACAGATACGCAGTATTTT. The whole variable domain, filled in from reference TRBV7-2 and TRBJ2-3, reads GAGVSQSPSNKVTEKGKDVELRCDPISGHTALYWYRQSLGQGLEFLIYFQGNSAPDKSGLPSDRFSAERTGGSVSTLTIQRTQQEDSAVYLCASSLGASVRTDTQYFGPGTRLTVL.

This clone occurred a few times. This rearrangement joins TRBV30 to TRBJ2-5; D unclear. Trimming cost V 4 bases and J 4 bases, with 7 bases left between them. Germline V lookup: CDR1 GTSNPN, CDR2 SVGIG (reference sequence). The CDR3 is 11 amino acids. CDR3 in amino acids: CAWTFGETQYF. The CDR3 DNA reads TGTGCCTGGACGTTCGGAGAGACCCAGTACTTC.

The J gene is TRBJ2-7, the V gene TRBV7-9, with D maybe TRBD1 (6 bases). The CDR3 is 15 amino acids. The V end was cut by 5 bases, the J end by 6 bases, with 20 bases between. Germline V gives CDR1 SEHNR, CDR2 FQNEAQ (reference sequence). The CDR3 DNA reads TGTGCCAGCAGCCCCTTGGCTACCGCAGGGGTCGAGCAGTACTTC. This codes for CASSPLATAGVEQYF.

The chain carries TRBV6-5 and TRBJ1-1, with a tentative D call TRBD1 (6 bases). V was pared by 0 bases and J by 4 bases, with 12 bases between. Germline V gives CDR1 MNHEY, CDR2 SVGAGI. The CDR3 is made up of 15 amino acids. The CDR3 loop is CASSYSGAMSTEAFF. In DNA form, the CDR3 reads TGTGCCAGCAGTTACTCGGGGGCCATGAGCACTGAAGCTTTCTTT.

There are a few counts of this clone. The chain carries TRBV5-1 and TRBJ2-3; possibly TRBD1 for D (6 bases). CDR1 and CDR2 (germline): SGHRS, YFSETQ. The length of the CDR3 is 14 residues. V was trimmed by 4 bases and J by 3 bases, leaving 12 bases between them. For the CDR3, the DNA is TGCGCCAGCAGCACGGGACAAGTAACAGATACGCAGTATTTT. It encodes CASSTGQVTDTQYF.

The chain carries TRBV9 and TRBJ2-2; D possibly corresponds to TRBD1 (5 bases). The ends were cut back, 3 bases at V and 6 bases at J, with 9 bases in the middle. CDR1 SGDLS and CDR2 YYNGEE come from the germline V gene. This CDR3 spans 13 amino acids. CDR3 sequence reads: CASSATVSGELFF. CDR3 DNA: TGTGCCAGCAGCGCGACAGTTTCCGGGGAGCTGTTTTTT.

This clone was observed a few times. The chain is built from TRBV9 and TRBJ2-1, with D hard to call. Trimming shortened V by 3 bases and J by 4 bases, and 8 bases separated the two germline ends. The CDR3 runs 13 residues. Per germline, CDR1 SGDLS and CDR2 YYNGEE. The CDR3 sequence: CASSDPVYNEQFF. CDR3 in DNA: TGTGCCAGCAGCGATCCGGTTTACAATGAGCAGTTCTTC.

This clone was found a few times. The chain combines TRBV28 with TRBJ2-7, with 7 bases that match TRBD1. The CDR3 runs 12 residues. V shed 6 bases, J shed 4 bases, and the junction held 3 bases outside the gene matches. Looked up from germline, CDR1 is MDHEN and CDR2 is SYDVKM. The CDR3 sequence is CASSQTGYEQYF. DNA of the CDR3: TGTGCCAGCAGCCAGACAGGGTACGAGCAGTACTTC.

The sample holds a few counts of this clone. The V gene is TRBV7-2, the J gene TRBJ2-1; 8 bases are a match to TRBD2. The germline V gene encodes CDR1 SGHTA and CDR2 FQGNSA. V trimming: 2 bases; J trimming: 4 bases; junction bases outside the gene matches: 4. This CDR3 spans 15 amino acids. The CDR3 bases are TGTGCCAGCAGCTTAACTAGCGGAAGGTACAATGAGCAGTTCTTC. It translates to CASSLTSGRYNEQFF.

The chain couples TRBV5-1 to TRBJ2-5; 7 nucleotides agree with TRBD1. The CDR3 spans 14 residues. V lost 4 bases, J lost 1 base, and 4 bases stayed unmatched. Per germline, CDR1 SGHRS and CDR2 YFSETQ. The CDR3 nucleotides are TGCGCCAGCAGCCAGGGACAGATCCAAGAGACCCAGTACTTC. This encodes CASSQGQIQETQYF.

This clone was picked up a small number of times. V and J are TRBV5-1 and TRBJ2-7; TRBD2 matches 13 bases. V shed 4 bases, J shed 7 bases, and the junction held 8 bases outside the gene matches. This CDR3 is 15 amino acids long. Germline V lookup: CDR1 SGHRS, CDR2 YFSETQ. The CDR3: CASSTTSGGAEEQYF. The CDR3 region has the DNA TGCGCCAGCAGCACTACTAGCGGGGGGGCTGAGGAGCAGTACTTC.

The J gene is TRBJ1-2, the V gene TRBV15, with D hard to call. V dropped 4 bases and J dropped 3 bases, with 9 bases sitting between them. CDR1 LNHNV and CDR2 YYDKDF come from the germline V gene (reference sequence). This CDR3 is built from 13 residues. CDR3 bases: TGTGCCACCAGCACCCACCGAGACTATGGCTACACCTTC. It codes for CATSTHRDYGYTF.

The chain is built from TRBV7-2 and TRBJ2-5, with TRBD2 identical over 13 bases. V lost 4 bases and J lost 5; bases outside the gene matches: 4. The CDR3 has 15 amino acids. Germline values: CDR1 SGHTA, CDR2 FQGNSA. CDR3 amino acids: CASSSTSGRRETQYF. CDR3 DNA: TGTGCCAGCAGCTCGACTAGCGGGAGGAGGGAGACCCAGTACTTC.

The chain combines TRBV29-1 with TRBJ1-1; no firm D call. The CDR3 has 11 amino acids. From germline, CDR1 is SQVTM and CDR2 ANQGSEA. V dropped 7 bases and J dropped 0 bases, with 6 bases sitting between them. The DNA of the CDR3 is TGCAGCGCGGTCCTGAACACTGAAGCTTTCTTT. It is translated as CSAVLNTEAFF.

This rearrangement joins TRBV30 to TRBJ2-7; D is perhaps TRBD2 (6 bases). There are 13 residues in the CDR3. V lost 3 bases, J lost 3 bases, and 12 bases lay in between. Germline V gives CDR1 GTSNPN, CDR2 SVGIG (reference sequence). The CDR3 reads CAWRRMGGYEQYF. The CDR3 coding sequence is TGTGCCTGGAGGAGAATGGGGGGCTACGAGCAGTACTTC.

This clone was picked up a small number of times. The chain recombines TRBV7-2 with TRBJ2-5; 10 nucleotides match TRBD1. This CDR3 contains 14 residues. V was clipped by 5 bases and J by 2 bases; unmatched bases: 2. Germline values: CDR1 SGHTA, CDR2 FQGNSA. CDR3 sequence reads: CASSLDRGQETQYF. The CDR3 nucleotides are TGTGCCAGCAGCCTGGACAGGGGGCAAGAGACCCAGTACTTC. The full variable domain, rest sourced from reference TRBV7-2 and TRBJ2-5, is GAGVSQSPSNKVTEKGKDVELRCDPISGHTALYWYRQSLGQGLEFLIYFQGNSAPDKSGLPSDRFSAERTGGSVSTLTIQRTQQEDSAVYLCASSLDRGQETQYFGPGTRLLVL.

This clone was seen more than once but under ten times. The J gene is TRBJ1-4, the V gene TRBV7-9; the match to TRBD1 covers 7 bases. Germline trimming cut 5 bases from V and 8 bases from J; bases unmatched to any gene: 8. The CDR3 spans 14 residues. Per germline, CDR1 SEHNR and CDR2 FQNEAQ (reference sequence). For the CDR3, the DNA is TGTGCCAGCAGCCGACAGGGCGATCAAGAAAAACTGTTTTTT. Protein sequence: CASSRQGDQEKLFF.

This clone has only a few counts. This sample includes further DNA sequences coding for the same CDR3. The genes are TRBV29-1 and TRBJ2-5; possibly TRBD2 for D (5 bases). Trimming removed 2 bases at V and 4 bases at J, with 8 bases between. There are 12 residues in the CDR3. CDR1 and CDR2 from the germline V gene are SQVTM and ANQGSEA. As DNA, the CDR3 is TGCAGCGTTGAAAGGACTGGAGAGACCCAGTACTTC. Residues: CSVERTGETQYF.

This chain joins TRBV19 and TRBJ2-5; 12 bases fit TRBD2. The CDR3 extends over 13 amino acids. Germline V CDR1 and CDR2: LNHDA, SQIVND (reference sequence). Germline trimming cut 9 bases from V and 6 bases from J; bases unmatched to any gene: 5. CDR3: CASGTSGHKTQYF. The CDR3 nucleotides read TGTGCCAGCGGGACTAGCGGGCACAAGACCCAGTACTTC.

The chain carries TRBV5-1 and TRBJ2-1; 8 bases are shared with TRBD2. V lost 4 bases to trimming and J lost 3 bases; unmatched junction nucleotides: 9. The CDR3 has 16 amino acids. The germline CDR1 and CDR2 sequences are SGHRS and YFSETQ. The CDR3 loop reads CASSPGGTSFYNEQFF. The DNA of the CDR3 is TGCGCCAGCAGCCCTGGGGGGACTAGTTTCTACAATGAGCAGTTCTTC.

The CDR3 loop reads CASSPDRGNYGYTF. CDR3 bases: TGCGCCAGCTCCCCGGACAGGGGAAACTATGGCTACACCTTC. V gene TRBV5-1 combines with J gene TRBJ1-2; TRBD1 aligns across 9 bases. Germline CDR1 reads SGHRS; CDR2 reads YFSETQ. The CDR3 sequence is 14 residues long. Trimming at V came to 7 bases and at J to 2 bases, leaving 6 bases not matched to a gene.

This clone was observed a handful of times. The CDR3 spells CASSGLPAYEQYF. The CDR3 DNA reads as TGTGCCAGCTCTGGACTACCAGCATACGAGCAGTACTTC. The rearrangement links TRBV27 to TRBJ2-7; D possibly corresponds to TRBD2 (6 bases). Germline CDR1 MNHEY, CDR2 SMNVEV (reference sequence). This CDR3 comprises 13 residues. V lost 8 bases, J lost 4 bases, and 15 bases lay in between.

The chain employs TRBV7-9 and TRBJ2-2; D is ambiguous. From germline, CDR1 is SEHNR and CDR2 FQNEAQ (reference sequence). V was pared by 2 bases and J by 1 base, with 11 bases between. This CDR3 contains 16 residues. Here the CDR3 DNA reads TGTGCCAGCAGCTTAATCGGCAGGATGAACACCGGGGAGCTGTTTTTT. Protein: CASSLIGRMNTGELFF. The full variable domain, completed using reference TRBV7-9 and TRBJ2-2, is DTGVSQNPRHKITKRGQNVTFRCDPISEHNRLYWYRQTLGQGPEFLTYFQNEAQLEKSRLLSDRFSAERPKGSFSTLEIQRTEQGDSAMYLCASSLIGRMNTGELFFGEGSRLTVL.

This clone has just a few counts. As DNA, the CDR3 is TGTGCCAGCAGCCGTAGGGACAGGTACAGCAATCAGCCCCAGCATTTT. Translated, it gives CASSRRDRYSNQPQHF. The gene calls are TRBV16 and TRBJ1-5, with TRBD1 matching over 8 bases. The CDR3 covers 16 residues. Germline V CDR1 and CDR2: KGHSY, FQNENV. Trimming removed 4 bases from V and 1 base from J; junction bases left unmatched: 6.

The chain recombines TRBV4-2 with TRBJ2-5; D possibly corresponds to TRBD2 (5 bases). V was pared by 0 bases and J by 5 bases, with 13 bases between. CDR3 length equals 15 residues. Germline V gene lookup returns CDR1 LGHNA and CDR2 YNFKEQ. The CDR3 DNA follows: TGTGCCAGCAGCCAAGATAGGGCTAGCATGGAGACCCAGTACTTC. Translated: CASSQDRASMETQYF.

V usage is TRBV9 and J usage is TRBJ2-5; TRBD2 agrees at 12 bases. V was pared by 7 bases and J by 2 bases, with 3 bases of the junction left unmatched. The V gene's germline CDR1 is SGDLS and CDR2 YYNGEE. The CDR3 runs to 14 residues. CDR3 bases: TGTGCCAGCGGGACTAGCGGGTTTCAAGAGACCCAGTACTTC. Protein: CASGTSGFQETQYF.

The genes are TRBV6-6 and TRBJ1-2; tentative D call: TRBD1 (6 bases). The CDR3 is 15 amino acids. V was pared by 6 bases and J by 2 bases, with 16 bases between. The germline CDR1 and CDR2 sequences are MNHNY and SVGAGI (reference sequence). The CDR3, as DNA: TGTGCCAGCAGCTTTAATAGGGGGGGAAACTATGGCTACACCTTC. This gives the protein CASSFNRGGNYGYTF.

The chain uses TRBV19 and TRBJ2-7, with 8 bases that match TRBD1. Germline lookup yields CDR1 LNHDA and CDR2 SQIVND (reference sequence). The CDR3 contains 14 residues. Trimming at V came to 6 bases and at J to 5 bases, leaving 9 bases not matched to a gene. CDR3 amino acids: CASRRTGRSNEQYF. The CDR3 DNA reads TGTGCCAGTAGGCGGACAGGGAGAAGTAACGAGCAGTACTTC.

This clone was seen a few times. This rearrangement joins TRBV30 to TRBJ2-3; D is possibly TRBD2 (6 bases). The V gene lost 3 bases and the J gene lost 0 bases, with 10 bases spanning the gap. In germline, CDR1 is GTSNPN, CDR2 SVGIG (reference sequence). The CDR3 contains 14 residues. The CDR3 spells CAWRLAGSTDTQYF. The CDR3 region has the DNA TGTGCCTGGAGACTAGCCGGTAGCACAGATACGCAGTATTTT.